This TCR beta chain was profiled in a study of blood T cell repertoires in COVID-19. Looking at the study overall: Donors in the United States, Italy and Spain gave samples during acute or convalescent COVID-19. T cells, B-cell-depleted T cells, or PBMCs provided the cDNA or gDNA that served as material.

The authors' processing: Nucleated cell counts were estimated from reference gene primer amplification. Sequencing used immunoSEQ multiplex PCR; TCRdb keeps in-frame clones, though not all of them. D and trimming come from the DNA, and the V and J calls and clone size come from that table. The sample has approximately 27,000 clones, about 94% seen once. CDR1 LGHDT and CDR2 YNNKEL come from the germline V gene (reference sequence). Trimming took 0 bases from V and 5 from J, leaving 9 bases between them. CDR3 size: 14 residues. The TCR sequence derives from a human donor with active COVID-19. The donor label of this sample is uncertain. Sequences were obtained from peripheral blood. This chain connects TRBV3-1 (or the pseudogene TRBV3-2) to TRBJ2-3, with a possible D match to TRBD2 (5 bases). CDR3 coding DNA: TGTGCCAGCAGCCAAGATGTCCGGGGAGATACGCAGTATTTT. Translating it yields CASSQDVRGDTQYF.